Detailed here is one TCR beta chain. Its antigen is undetermined. This sample is part of a study of cytomegalovirus exposure and HLA in healthy donors. Study-wide findings and caveats: Most TCR sequences showed up rarely, but some public TCRs showed up in many donors. TCR beta chains numbering more than 150 were designated cytomegalovirus-associated.

V was shortened by 6 bases and J by 5 bases, with 10 bases between the two germline ends. This CDR3 has 13 residues. Germline assignment: CDR1 MNHEY and CDR2 SMNVEV (reference sequence). Sequencing was performed with immunoSEQ multiplex PCR; in TCRdb, only in-frame clones are kept and a portion is missing. The repertoire has a few hundred thousand clones, approximately 86% of them found once; the top ten carry about 1%. This TCR was sampled from a woman in her late teens or twenties in good health and CMV-seronegative. The sequencing input was PBMCs. The rearrangement links TRBV27 to TRBJ1-4; D is ambiguous. CDR3 amino acids: CASSGLQNEKLFF. In nucleotides, the CDR3 is TGTGCCAGCAGCGGACTGCAAAATGAAAAACTGTTTTTT.